This T cell receptor (beta chain) originates from a study of siplizumab effects on memory and regulatory T cells. Study details: Siplizumab-treated (approximately 0.92 ug/mL) and drug-free mixed lymphocyte reactions were paired. Notes on the study in general: In the presence of siplizumab, alloreactive sequences traceable to unstimulated CD4+ memory cells were significantly reduced. It was never confirmed that proliferating Tregs from siplizumab cultures were suppressive.

In the case of this clone: What it recognizes is unknown.

Cells from the mixed lymphocyte reaction underwent coculture for around 6 days at 37 degrees C. Assays covered approximately 100,000 TCR templates per sample. The method was immunoSEQ multiplex PCR; TCRdb's version includes in-frame clones alone and lacks a portion of them. The sample lists 9,500 to 11,000 clones, 35% to 55% seen once, with 20% to 25% in the top ten. This CDR3 region has 13 residues. CDR1 and CDR2 (germline): SNHLY, FYNNEI. V gave up 6 bases and J gave up 9 bases; unmatched junction bases: 8. V gene TRBV2 combines with J gene TRBJ1-5; 7 positions agree with TRBD1. The TCR was taken from a human donor in good health; the cells came from an allogeneic mixed lymphocyte reaction. Sequencing input: CFSE-low (dividing) CD4+ T cells sorted from an allogeneic mixed lymphocyte reaction. The CDR3 is CASRGTAEGPQHF. The CDR3 region has the DNA TGTGCCAGCAGGGGGACAGCCGAGGGGCCCCAGCATTTT.